This paragraph covers one TCR beta chain sequence. The germline V and J ends were trimmed by 4 bases and 4 bases, with 13 bases remaining between them. The CDR3 totals 14 residues. Germline-derived CDR1 and CDR2 are MNHNY and SVGAGI (reference sequence). This sample is part of a study of blood T cell repertoires in COVID-19. Study information: Samples of COVID-19 (acute and convalescent) were obtained from the United States, Italy and Spain. PBMCs, B-cell-depleted T cells, or T cells provided the cDNA or gDNA that made up the material.

In the study's own analysis: By means of reference gene primer amplification, nucleated cell counts were estimated. TCRdb's copy holds only in-frame clones and misses some; the assay was immunoSEQ multiplex PCR. V and J calls and clone size are given by that table; D and trimming were obtained from the DNA. Of 71,000 or so clones listed, approximately 90% are singletons. Specimen: peripheral blood. The chain employs TRBV6-6 and TRBJ1-1; tentatively, D is TRBD1 (6 bases). The clonotype comes from a woman aged 18-35 years with acute or convalescent COVID-19. In DNA, the CDR3 is TGTGCCAGCAGTTCTAGGGGGGGCGCCACTGAAGCTTTCTTT. This gives the protein CASSSRGGATEAFF.